These 25 T cell receptor beta chains were all obtained from the same sample, sequenced in a study of metastatic and nonmetastatic thyroid tumors. MiXCR was used by TCRdb to re-call the PCR reads. The profile shows about 39,000 clones, roughly 16% of them singletons. Each patient went into thyroid surgery without having received any treatment. Sample: blood. All receptors derive from a female donor with papillary thyroid cancer or a benign thyroid nodule (not recorded which). Some clones in this sample may be carry-over from other donors' samples.

At least ten counts were recorded for this clone. The chain has TRBV2 and TRBJ2-3, with D unclear. Germline V CDR1 and CDR2: SNHLY, FYNNEI. Trimming cost V 5 bases and J 6 bases, with 9 bases left between them. The CDR3 is 12 amino acids. CDR3: CASSLYPDTQYF. The CDR3 DNA reads as TGTGCCAGCAGTCTCTACCCCGATACGCAGTATTTT.

This clone appeared many times. CDR3 sequence reads: CASSRQIGAPYGYTF. Written as DNA, the CDR3 is TGTGCCAGCAGCCGACAGATAGGGGCCCCTTATGGCTACACCTTC. This rearrangement joins TRBV3-1 to TRBJ1-2; D may be TRBD1 (5 bases). Trimming stripped 4 bases from V and 5 bases from J, with 17 bases between. CDR3 length: 15 residues. Germline CDR1 LGHDT, CDR2 YNNKEL (reference sequence).

This clone was counted at least ten times. CDR3 nucleotides: TGTGCCAGCAGTTTACGGCTAGCGGAAAACATTCAGTACTTC. Translation gives CASSLRLAENIQYF. J is TRBJ2-4 and V is TRBV12-3 or TRBV12-4; 7 nucleotides align to TRBD2. The V gene end was trimmed by 2 bases and the J gene end by 5 bases; junction bases not matched to a gene: 3. The CDR3 contains 14 residues.

As to this clone: As the CDR3 is not closed by the conserved phenylalanine or tryptophan, this likely results from a read error. The chain links TRBV6-1 to TRBJ2-7; D remains ambiguous. V was pared by 6 bases and J by 2 bases, with 11 bases between. This CDR3 has 13 amino acids. Looked up from germline, CDR1 is MNHNS and CDR2 is SASEGT. The CDR3 here is CASRTTATYEQYS. As DNA, the CDR3 is TGTGCCAGCAGAACTACAGCTACCTACGAGCAGTACTCC.

This clone has a count of ten or more. J is TRBJ2-7 and V is TRBV25-1; D is perhaps TRBD1 (6 bases). Trimming took off 3 bases at V and 4 bases at J, with 13 bases between the two ends. Germline V gene data show CDR1 as MGHDK and CDR2 as SYGVNS. CDR3 size: 14 residues. CDR3 bases: TGTGCCAGCAGTGACAGGGGTTCATGGTACGAGCAGTACTTC. Protein: CASSDRGSWYEQYF.

This clone was seen a few times. V gene TRBV28 combines with J gene TRBJ2-1; D ambiguous. The V and J ends lost 3 bases and 2 bases respectively, with 8 bases between them. There are 14 residues in the CDR3. Per germline, CDR1 MDHEN and CDR2 SYDVKM. CDR3 nucleotides: TGTGCCAGCAGTTTTTGTGTTACCTACAATGAGCAGTTCTTC. Its translation: CASSFCVTYNEQFF. Supplemented by reference TRBV28 and TRBJ2-1, the full variable domain reads DVKVTQSSRYLVKRTGEKVFLECVQDMDHENMFWYRQDPGLGLRLIYFSYDVKMKEKGDIPEGYSVSREKKERFSLILESASTNQTSMYLCASSFCVTYNEQFFGPGTRLTVL.

This clone was counted at least ten times. This chain links TRBV11-2 with TRBJ2-5; no firm D call. Germline CDR1 SGHAT, CDR2 FQNNGV. The V and J ends lost 5 bases and 0 bases respectively, with 13 bases between them. The CDR3 is made up of 15 amino acids. The CDR3: CASSQAISDQETQYF. The CDR3, as DNA: TGTGCCAGCAGCCAGGCGATATCCGACCAAGAGACCCAGTACTTC.

The table lists this clone with many counts. Because the CDR3 is missing its conserved closing phenylalanine or tryptophan, this is likely a read error. The DNA is omitted, as the CDR3 cannot be located on it reliably, and the CDR3 follows TCRdb's listing. V usage is TRBV7-3 and J usage is TRBJ2-2; TRBD2, the D gene given by the table, was not confirmed from the DNA. In germline, CDR1 is SGHTA, CDR2 FQGTGA. Ends included, the CDR3 has 9 residues. This chain's CDR3 is CASSLTGRS.

This clone came up many times. The chain recombines TRBV30 with TRBJ1-1, with D uncertain. Trimming cost V 0 bases and J 1 base, with 9 bases left between them. CDR3 size: 14 residues. Germline lookup yields CDR1 GTSNPN and CDR2 SVGIG (reference sequence). The CDR3 reads CAWSVPGSNTEAFF. The DNA for the CDR3 is TGTGCCTGGAGTGTACCCGGATCGAACACTGAAGCTTTCTTT.

Ten or more counts support this clone. This sequence joins TRBV4-1 and TRBJ1-4; D may be TRBD1 (5 bases). CDR3 length: 13 residues. Germline CDR1 reads MGHRA; CDR2 reads YSYEKL. The V end lost 6 bases, the J end lost 10 bases, and 15 bases lay between the germline ends. The CDR3 reads CASSPGDRGKLFF. The CDR3, as DNA: TGCGCCAGCAGTCCCGGGGACCGGGGAAAACTGTTTTTT.

This clone was picked up many times. The J gene is TRBJ2-1, the V gene TRBV12-3 or TRBV12-4, with 8 positions matching TRBD1. The trim removed 3 bases at V and 10 bases at J, leaving 17 bases unmatched. This CDR3 comprises 17 residues. The CDR3 sequence: CASSFSSGGGRTGEQFF. The CDR3 bases are TGTGCCAGCAGTTTTTCCTCAGGGGGCGGCCGGACAGGGGAGCAGTTCTTC.

This clone occurred many times. The V and J genes are TRBV18 and TRBJ1-2; D is uncertain. Trimming pared 1 base from V and 6 bases from J, leaving 9 bases between. CDR3 size: 13 residues. The V gene's germline CDR1 is KGHSH and CDR2 LQKENI. CDR3 bases: TGTGCCAGCTCACCACGACCAAGGGATGGCTACACCTTC. Translated, it gives CASSPRPRDGYTF.

This clone was detected many times. CDR3 residues: CASSGTDFPYEQYF. The CDR3 DNA reads as TGTGCCAGCAGCGGGACGGATTTCCCCTACGAGCAGTACTTC. V is TRBV11-2 and J is TRBJ2-7, with D perhaps assigned TRBD1 or TRBD2 (5 bases each). The CDR3 has 14 residues. The V gene's germline CDR1 is SGHAT and CDR2 FQNNGV. V shed 5 bases and J shed 2 bases, with 13 bases lying between them.

Of note for this clone: At one end, the junction sequence differs from germline, possibly due to a read error. The rearrangement joins TRBV6-1 to TRBJ1-5; the D is unclear. This CDR3 comprises 13 residues. Germline assignment: CDR1 MNHNS and CDR2 SASEGT. The CDR3 protein is CASSPTHYQPKHF. In nucleotides, the CDR3 is TGTGCCAGCAGCCCGACACATTATCAGCCCAAGCATTTT.

The table lists this clone with a few counts. The chain is built from TRBV6-1 and TRBJ1-6; no definite D call. The V end lost 8 bases, the J end lost 5 bases, and 10 bases lay between the germline ends. CDR1 and CDR2 (germline): MNHNS, SASEGT. This CDR3 is built from 13 residues. Here the CDR3 DNA reads TGTGCCAGCGGCAGTCAGAATAATTCACCCCTCCACTTT. Protein product: CASGSQNNSPLHF.

This clone was counted at least ten times. V is TRBV2 and J is TRBJ2-7; the D gene could be TRBD1 or TRBD2 (5 bases each). This CDR3 spans 15 amino acids. Germline-derived CDR1 and CDR2 are SNHLY and FYNNEI. The V gene lost 4 bases and the J gene lost 2 bases, with 15 bases spanning the gap. The CDR3 sequence is CASSGRGAATYEQYF. Written as DNA, the CDR3 is TGTGCCAGCAGTGGGAGAGGGGCCGCCACCTACGAGCAGTACTTC.

The table lists this clone with many counts. Given a much more abundant clone one base away, this may be a read error. The V and J genes are TRBV6-1 and TRBJ2-7; D possibly matches TRBD1 or TRBD2 (5 bases each). Germline V gene lookup returns CDR1 MNHNS and CDR2 SASEGT. This CDR3 region has 13 residues. The V and J ends lost 7 bases and 1 base respectively, with 11 bases between them. The DNA of the CDR3 is TGTGCCAGCACTCGGGACGTTTCCTACGAGCAGTACTTC. This encodes CASTRDVSYEQYF.

Comment on this clone: A read error may be the cause here, since a much bigger clone is one base away. This same CDR3 is encoded by further DNA sequences in the sample. The V gene is TRBV7-2, the J gene TRBJ1-1; D gene ambiguous. The CDR3 has 14 amino acids. Germline CDR1 is SGHTA and CDR2 is FQGNSA. The CDR3 region has the DNA TGTGCCAGCAGCGTCAACCGGGGAAACACTGAAGCGTTCTTT. Translation: CASSVNRGNTEAFF.

This clone was seen ten or more times. The V gene is TRBV9, the J gene TRBJ2-7; D tentatively fits TRBD1 or TRBD2 (7 bases each). Trimming took 3 bases from V and 5 from J, leaving 15 bases between them. The CDR3 extends over 14 amino acids. Germline lookup yields CDR1 SGDLS and CDR2 YYNGEE. CDR3 nucleotide sequence: TGTGCCAGCAGCGCTGACAGGGAGGGTGACGAGCAGTACTTC. Encoded protein: CASSADREGDEQYF.

This clone was found many times. This rearrangement joins TRBV20-1 to TRBJ1-5; D ambiguous. Germline values: CDR1 DFQATT, CDR2 SNEGSKA (reference sequence). Trimming shortened V by 0 bases and J by 2 bases, and 5 bases separated the two germline ends. The CDR3 is 13 amino acids. CDR3 residues: CSARDKGNQPQHF. The CDR3 DNA reads TGCAGTGCTAGAGACAAGGGCAATCAGCCCCAGCATTTT.

At least ten counts were recorded for this clone. J is TRBJ2-7 and V is TRBV28; D remains unclear. CDR1 MDHEN and CDR2 SYDVKM come from the germline V gene. This CDR3 is 14 amino acids long. The V end was cut by 7 bases, the J end by 2 bases, with 15 bases between. CDR3 residues: CASTGITDTYEQYF. The CDR3 region has the DNA TGTGCCAGCACCGGAATAACAGATACCTACGAGCAGTACTTC.

V is TRBV2 and J is TRBJ1-3; 9 bases are a match to TRBD1. The CDR3 runs to 17 residues. V trimming: 6 bases; J trimming: 0 bases; junction bases outside the gene matches: 9. Germline lookup yields CDR1 SNHLY and CDR2 FYNNEI. CDR3 DNA sequence: TGTGCCAGCAGCGAGTGGGGACAGGGACTCTCTGGAAACACCATATATTTT. Its translation: CASSEWGQGLSGNTIYF.

The chain employs TRBV20-1 and TRBJ2-7; perhaps D is TRBD1 or TRBD2 (6 bases each). Between the trimmed V and J ends, which lost 4 bases and 2 bases, there was a span of 15 bases. In germline, CDR1 is DFQATT, CDR2 SNEGSKA (reference sequence). This CDR3 is built from 14 residues. CDR3 sequence (DNA): TGCAGTGCTACCGGTGTGGGGGGCCCCTACGAGCAGTACTTC. It encodes CSATGVGGPYEQYF.

This clone was counted ten times or more. This chain links TRBV10-3 with TRBJ2-2; tentative D call: TRBD2 (5 bases). The V gene lost 8 bases and the J gene lost 6 bases, with 13 bases spanning the gap. Germline V gives CDR1 ENHRY, CDR2 SYGVKD. The CDR3 has 13 amino acids. CDR3 sequence (DNA): TGTGCCATCTCCCGGGAAAGCCCCGGGGAGCTGTTTTTT. As protein: CAISRESPGELFF.

The V call is TRBV6-1, the J call TRBJ1-3, with D tentatively TRBD1 (6 bases). The CDR3 length is 14 residues. CDR1 is MNHNS and CDR2 is SASEGT in the germline V gene. CDR3 sequence (DNA): TGTGACAGAAGTACACAGGGTTCTGGAAACACCATATATTTT. Its translation is CDRSTQGSGNTIYF.